Below, one T cell receptor beta chain is given with its context. The data belong to a study of shared clonotypes between healthy human individuals. Assay used: immunoSEQ multiplex PCR; TCRdb lists only in-frame clones, some missing. The sample lists 2 million or so clones, approximately 95% seen once, with roughly 0.13% in the top ten. CD45RA-negative memory and CD45RA+ naive subsets were split from the CD4+ cells. The specimen sequenced was naive CD4+ T cells sorted from blood. Described subset: CD45RA+ positively selected. The TCR originated in a man between 18 and 35 years old in good health.

The CDR3 sequence: CASSSSPVTTGDYYGYTF. As DNA, the CDR3 is TGTGCCAGCAGCTCTAGCCCCGTAACGACAGGGGATTACTATGGCTACACCTTC. The rearrangement uses TRBV7-2 and TRBJ1-2; 8 bases map to TRBD1. This CDR3 has 18 residues. With V trimmed by 4 bases and J by 3 bases, 16 bases remained unmatched. Germline V gene lookup returns CDR1 SGHTA and CDR2 FQGNSA. The full variable domain, its missing parts supplied by reference TRBV7-2 and TRBJ1-2, is GAGVSQSPSNKVTEKGKDVELRCDPISGHTALYWYRQSLGQGLEFLIYFQGNSAPDKSGLPSDRFSAERTGGSVSTLTIQRTQQEDSAVYLCASSSSPVTTGDYYGYTFGSGTRLTVV.